This T cell receptor beta chain derives from a study of blood T cell repertoires in COVID-19. As for the study in general: T cells, B-cell-depleted T cells, or PBMCs provided the cDNA or gDNA that served as material.

The germline V gene encodes CDR1 SEHNR and CDR2 FQNEAQ (reference sequence). The trim removed 5 bases at V and 1 base at J, leaving 3 bases unmatched. This CDR3 is built from 15 residues. Assay used: immunoSEQ multiplex PCR; TCRdb lists only in-frame clones, some missing. The top ten clones hold 2.5% to 3% of a sample with about 240,000 clones, roughly 86% of them seen once. This clone was counted between two and nine times. Everyone who took part was about 18 to 89 years old, and they came from about two dozen US areas. Categorization into cohorts depended on clinical history that participants reported.

The chain carries TRBV7-9 and TRBJ1-5; 9 bases are a match to TRBD1. The sample consisted of PBMCs or T cells enriched from blood (not recorded which). The source is a woman in her 30s with acute COVID-19. The CDR3 region has the DNA TGTGCCAGCAGCGTGACAGGGGGGAGCAATCAGCCCCAGCATTTT. Translating gives CASSVTGGSNQPQHF.